One sample yielded the 30 T cell receptor beta chains listed below, sequenced in a study of T cells in Graves' hyperthyroidism and ophthalmopathy. Amplified regions were TCR beta CDR3 sequences from RNA transcripts. TCR CDR3 underwent first-round RT-PCR with the HTBI primer set. A single record per CDR3 protein comes from TCRdb applying MiXCR to the multiplex PCR reads. The sample records approximately 210,000 distinct CDR3 sequences, under 20% being singletons. Sequencing used blood. The receptors originated from a man aged 50 or older with Graves' hyperthyroidism.

This clonotype turned up a few times. The CDR3 is CASSLRRLASNTQYF. The CDR3 nucleotides read TGTGCCAGCAGTTTAAGGCGCCTAGCATCAAATACGCAGTATTTT. V usage is TRBV12-3 or TRBV12-4 and J usage is TRBJ2-3; D may be TRBD2 (5 bases). This CDR3 region has 15 residues. V lost 2 bases and J lost 7, with 16 bases in between.

Many counts were recorded for this clonotype. V is TRBV12-3 or TRBV12-4 and J is TRBJ2-5, with TRBD2 matching over 8 bases. This CDR3 region has 13 residues. V gave up 7 bases and J gave up 7 bases; unmatched junction bases: 8. The CDR3 DNA reads TGTGCCAGCAACCCGGGACTAGGGGCGACCCAGTACTTC. Residues: CASNPGLGATQYF.

This clonotype turned up a few times. The chain carries TRBV15 and TRBJ1-1, with 7 positions matching TRBD1. CDR3 length equals 16 residues. Losses at the gene ends were 1 base for V and 8 bases for J; bases not matched to a gene: 13. Germline values: CDR1 LNHNV, CDR2 YYDKDF (reference sequence). The CDR3 bases are TGTGCCACCAGCAGAGTGGGGCAGGGGGTCCTGGGGGAAGCTTTCTTT. It codes for CATSRVGQGVLGEAFF.

Many counts were recorded for this clonotype. The chain joins TRBV11-3 to TRBJ1-1; D gene uncertain. The CDR3 length is 13 residues. V lost 2 bases and J lost 8, with 12 bases in between. The germline gives CDR1 SGHNT, CDR2 YENEEA. The CDR3 DNA follows: TGTGCCAGCAGCTTATTCATGGGAGGGGAAGCTTTCTTT. It translates to CASSLFMGGEAFF.

This clonotype was counted many times. The chain is built from TRBV7-9 and TRBJ2-7; D is undetermined. Germline V lookup: CDR1 SEHNR, CDR2 FQNEAQ (reference sequence). Trimming pared 1 base from V and 3 bases from J, leaving 4 bases between. CDR3 length: 12 residues. The CDR3 DNA sequence: TGTGCCAGCAGCTTAGGGGTCTACGAGCAGTACTTC. It encodes CASSLGVYEQYF.

There are many counts of this clonotype. The chain combines TRBV12-3 or TRBV12-4 with TRBJ2-3, with D possibly being TRBD2 (5 bases). Trimming left V 10 bases short and J 4 bases short, with 15 bases between. The length of the CDR3 is 13 residues. The CDR3 bases are TGTGCCACACGGAGGAGTTTGGCAGATACGCAGTATTTT. This codes for CATRRSLADTQYF.

This clonotype was counted between two and nine times. A much larger clone differs from this one at a single base, so this may be a read error. This chain links TRBV7-2 with TRBJ1-1; maybe TRBD1 (6 bases). V lost 1 base to trimming and J lost 8 bases, with 11 bases between them. The germline CDR1 and CDR2 sequences are SGHTA and FQGNSA. CDR3 length equals 13 residues. The chain's CDR3 is CASSLGTQGEAFF. The CDR3, as DNA: TGTGCCAGCAGCTTAGGAACCCAGGGGGAAGCTTTCTTT.

This clonotype was found many times. The chain recombines TRBV5-1 with TRBJ2-5; 8 bases agree with TRBD2. The germline V gene encodes CDR1 SGHRS and CDR2 YFSETQ. J gave up 2 bases and V 5 bases, and 8 bases lay outside the gene matches. This CDR3 has 15 amino acids. The CDR3 coding sequence is TGCGCCAGCAGACTTAGCGGGACGCCACAAGAGACCCAGTACTTC. Its protein is CASRLSGTPQETQYF. Combining the CDR3 with reference TRBV5-1 and TRBJ2-5 gives the whole variable domain KAGVTQTPRYLIKTRGQQVTLSCSPISGHRSVSWYQQTPGQGLQFLFEYFSETQRNKGNFPGRFSGRQFSNSRSEMNVSTLELGDSALYLCASRLSGTPQETQYFGPGTRLLVL.

In its sample, this clonotype was seen many times. V is TRBV6-1 and J is TRBJ2-1, with D maybe TRBD1 (5 bases). There are 13 residues in the CDR3. Trimming removed 5 bases from V and 8 bases from J, with 13 bases in between. Germline assignment: CDR1 MNHNS and CDR2 SASEGT. The CDR3, as DNA: TGTGCCAGCAGTCTGGGGCTTCTATATGAGCAGTTCTTC. It is translated as CASSLGLLYEQFF.

The table lists this clonotype with many counts. V and J are TRBV27 and TRBJ2-3, with no clear D. The germline CDR1 and CDR2 sequences are MNHEY and SMNVEV (reference sequence). Trimming removed 3 bases at V and 0 bases at J, with 13 bases between. The CDR3 covers 16 residues. The CDR3 region is CASSFRPGSSTDTQYF. The DNA of the CDR3 is TGTGCCAGCAGTTTCAGGCCAGGATCTAGCACAGATACGCAGTATTTT.

In its sample, this clonotype was seen a few times. This rearrangement joins TRBV20-1 to TRBJ2-2, with a weak D call TRBD2 (6 bases). The length of the CDR3 is 17 residues. Germline V gene data show CDR1 as DFQATT and CDR2 as SNEGSKA (reference sequence). Trimming shortened V by 0 bases and J by 3 bases, and 17 bases separated the two germline ends. The CDR3 nucleotides read TGCAGTGCTAGAGATGGGGTGGCGGGATTGCACACCGGGGAGCTGTTTTTT. Its translation: CSARDGVAGLHTGELFF.

V is TRBV6-1 and J is TRBJ1-1; the D gene is possibly TRBD1 (5 bases). Deletions cut 4 bases from V and 0 bases from J, with 15 bases between. The CDR3 covers 16 residues. Per the germline V gene, CDR1 is MNHNS and CDR2 is SASEGT. The CDR3 sequence: CASSGGYPAVNTEAFF. CDR3 in DNA: TGTGCCAGCAGTGGGGGGTACCCGGCGGTGAACACTGAAGCTTTCTTT.

This clonotype was seen more than once but under ten times. The chain combines TRBV29-1 with TRBJ1-2, with D uncertain. The V and J ends lost 7 bases and 1 base respectively, with 4 bases between them. The CDR3 is 10 residues long. From germline, CDR1 is SQVTM and CDR2 ANQGSEA. CDR3: CSDSNYGYTF. CDR3 nucleotide sequence: TGCAGCGACAGTAACTATGGCTACACCTTC.

At least ten counts were recorded for this clonotype. The chain combines TRBV2 with TRBJ2-7, with 10 positions matching TRBD2. The length of the CDR3 is 16 residues. J gave up 5 bases and V 4 bases, and 11 bases lay outside the gene matches. Germline CDR1 is SNHLY and CDR2 is FYNNEI. Here the CDR3 reads CASSGLAGGTTHEQYF. As DNA, the CDR3 is TGTGCCAGCAGTGGACTAGCGGGCGGGACAACTCACGAGCAGTACTTC.

Only a few counts were recorded for this clonotype. The chain has TRBV11-1 and TRBJ2-5, with 12 bases lining up with TRBD2. CDR1 and CDR2 (germline): SGHAT, FQDESV (reference sequence). The CDR3 sequence is 15 residues long. J lost 5 bases, V lost 6 bases, and 7 bases had no gene match. The CDR3 nucleotides are TGTGCCAGCAGTGGGCTAGCGGGAGGGCTGGAGACCCAGTACTTC. This encodes CASSGLAGGLETQYF.

This clonotype showed up many times. The CDR3, as DNA: TGCAGTGCTCCCGTAGGGGGCGGGGAGCTGTTTTTT. Protein: CSAPVGGGELFF. This chain links TRBV20-1 with TRBJ2-2, with D possibly TRBD1 on 6 matching bases. CDR1 is DFQATT and CDR2 is SNEGSKA in the germline V gene (reference sequence). CDR3 length equals 12 residues. V was cut by 5 bases and J by 7 bases, with 11 bases left in between.

A few counts support this clonotype. V and J are TRBV7-2 and TRBJ1-3; perhaps TRBD1 as D (6 bases). Germline assignment: CDR1 SGHTA and CDR2 FQGNSA. Deletions cut 3 bases from V and 3 bases from J, with 9 bases between. The CDR3 consists of 14 residues. The CDR3 DNA follows: TGTGCCAGCAGCTTCGGCAGGGGTGGAAACACCATATATTTT. This encodes CASSFGRGGNTIYF.

In its sample, this clonotype was seen many times. This chain connects TRBV29-1 to TRBJ2-1; D remains ambiguous. Trimming took 4 bases from V and 0 from J, leaving 7 bases between them. CDR3 length: 13 amino acids. The germline V gene encodes CDR1 SQVTM and CDR2 ANQGSEA. CDR3 loop: CSVVESSYNEQFF. CDR3 sequence (DNA): TGCAGCGTTGTAGAGAGCTCCTACAATGAGCAGTTCTTC.

This clonotype was seen repeatedly, ten times or more. V is TRBV6-2 or TRBV6-3 and J is TRBJ2-7, with TRBD1 as a possible D gene (6 bases). Trimming stripped 2 bases from V and 3 bases from J, with 17 bases between. Germline V gene lookup returns CDR1 MNHEY and CDR2 SVGEGT. The CDR3 sequence is 16 residues long. This chain's CDR3 is CASSYIEDRGGYEQYF. Written as DNA, the CDR3 is TGTGCCAGCAGTTACATCGAGGACAGAGGGGGCTACGAGCAGTACTTC.

The chain couples TRBV5-1 to TRBJ2-2, with a tentative D call TRBD1 (6 bases). The germline V and J ends were trimmed by 4 bases and 0 bases, with 10 bases remaining between them. The germline V gene has CDR1 SGHRS and CDR2 YFSETQ. The CDR3 length is 15 residues. The CDR3 sequence is CASSKDRPNTGELFF. The CDR3 DNA is TGCGCCAGCAGCAAGGACAGACCGAACACCGGGGAGCTGTTTTTT.

This clonotype was seen only a few times. This rearrangement joins TRBV5-1 to TRBJ2-1; 8 positions agree with TRBD2. The CDR3 runs to 15 residues. The trim removed 5 bases at V and 2 bases at J, leaving 6 bases unmatched. Germline lookup yields CDR1 SGHRS and CDR2 YFSETQ. The CDR3 spells CASRFSGTPYNEQFF. Written as DNA, the CDR3 is TGCGCCAGCAGATTTAGCGGGACCCCCTACAATGAGCAGTTCTTC. The variable domain in full, completed from reference TRBV5-1 and TRBJ2-1, reads KAGVTQTPRYLIKTRGQQVTLSCSPISGHRSVSWYQQTPGQGLQFLFEYFSETQRNKGNFPGRFSGRQFSNSRSEMNVSTLELGDSALYLCASRFSGTPYNEQFFGPGTRLTVL.

The V gene is TRBV6-2 or TRBV6-3, the J gene TRBJ2-1; TRBD2 matches 10 bases. Germline CDR1 MNHEY, CDR2 SVGEGT. The CDR3 length is 15 residues. After removal of 6 bases from V and 6 bases from J, the junction contained 8 bases not matched to a gene. The chain's CDR3 is CASSKLAGYGNEQFF. CDR3 bases: TGTGCCAGCAGCAAACTAGCGGGATATGGCAATGAGCAGTTCTTC.

This clonotype was seen repeatedly, ten times or more. This rearrangement joins TRBV20-1 to TRBJ2-7; 7 nucleotides align to TRBD1. Germline V CDR1 and CDR2: DFQATT, SNEGSKA (reference sequence). The CDR3 sequence is 13 residues long. V was clipped by 1 base and J by 3 bases; unmatched bases: 3. The CDR3 DNA is TGCAGTGCTAGAGTGTGGACAGGCTACGAGCAGTACTTC. Its translation is CSARVWTGYEQYF.

This clonotype has a count of ten or more. The chain joins TRBV3-1 to TRBJ2-5; perhaps TRBD2 as D (6 bases). Trimming removed 0 bases at V and 5 bases at J, with 16 bases between. The germline gives CDR1 LGHDT, CDR2 YNNKEL (reference sequence). The CDR3 spans 16 residues. The CDR3 coding sequence is TGTGCCAGCAGCCAAGATCTCAGCGGAGGGGTGGAGACCCAGTACTTC. Translating it yields CASSQDLSGGVETQYF.

As for this clonotype: A much larger clone sits a single nucleotide away, making a read error possible. V usage is TRBV20-1 and J usage is TRBJ2-3; D perhaps matches TRBD1 (5 bases). The germline gives CDR1 DFQATT, CDR2 SNEGSKA (reference sequence). This CDR3 has 15 residues. The CDR3 region is CGARNPARATDTQYF. The DNA of the CDR3 is TGCGGTGCTAGAAATCCCGCCAGGGCGACAGATACGCAGTATTTT.

The V gene is TRBV6-1, the J gene TRBJ2-2; 10 nucleotides match TRBD2. The germline V gene encodes CDR1 MNHNS and CDR2 SASEGT. V lost 3 bases to trimming and J lost 4 bases; unmatched junction nucleotides: 8. The CDR3 is made up of 17 amino acids. The CDR3 loop reads CASSEAGTSAITGELFF. In DNA form, the CDR3 reads TGTGCCAGCAGTGAGGCCGGGACTAGCGCTATCACCGGGGAGCTGTTTTTT.

CDR3 sequence: CSATGLAASNEQFF. Written as DNA, the CDR3 is TGCAGTGCTACCGGACTAGCGGCCTCCAATGAGCAGTTCTTC. The chain uses TRBV20-1 and TRBJ2-1, with 10 bases matching TRBD2. Trimming removed 4 bases from V and 6 bases from J; junction bases left unmatched: 6. This CDR3 is built from 14 residues. Germline V gene lookup returns CDR1 DFQATT and CDR2 SNEGSKA (reference sequence).

This clonotype was seen only a few times. The junction departs from the called germline gene at one end, perhaps through a read error. V and J are TRBV12-3 or TRBV12-4 and TRBJ1-1; D is uncertain. The CDR3 runs 12 residues. The CDR3 protein is CAGSLGGTEAFF. DNA for the CDR3: TGTGCCGGCAGTTTAGGAGGTACTGAAGCTTTCTTT.

The chain employs TRBV7-9 and TRBJ2-2; tentative D call: TRBD2 (6 bases). Germline V gene data show CDR1 as SEHNR and CDR2 as FQNEAQ (reference sequence). Trimming pared 4 bases from V and 3 bases from J, leaving 15 bases between. The CDR3 is made up of 16 amino acids. CDR3 bases: TGTGCCAGCAGCTCGTACTCGGGGACTTACACCGGGGAGCTGTTTTTT. Its translation is CASSSYSGTYTGELFF.

This clonotype was seen repeatedly, ten times or more. CDR3 nucleotide sequence: TGTGCCAGCAGCGTTGGTAGGAGGGGACTAGCGGGAGGTTCAGATACGCAGTATTTT. Its translation is CASSVGRRGLAGGSDTQYF. This chain links TRBV7-2 with TRBJ2-3; 15 bases align to TRBD2. J gave up 4 bases and V 5 bases, and 13 bases lay outside the gene matches. This CDR3 region has 19 residues. Germline V CDR1 and CDR2: SGHTA, FQGNSA.